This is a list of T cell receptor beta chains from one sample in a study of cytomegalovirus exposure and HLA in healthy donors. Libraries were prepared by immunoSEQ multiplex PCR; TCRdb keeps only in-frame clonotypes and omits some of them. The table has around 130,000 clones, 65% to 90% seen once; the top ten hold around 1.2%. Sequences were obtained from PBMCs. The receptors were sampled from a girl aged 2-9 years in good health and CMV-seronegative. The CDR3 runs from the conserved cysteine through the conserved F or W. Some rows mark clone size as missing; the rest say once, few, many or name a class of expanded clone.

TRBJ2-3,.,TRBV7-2,CASSRGQISTDTQYF
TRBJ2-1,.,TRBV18,CASSPPVAGTSGGTYNEQFF
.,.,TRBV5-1,CASSLILSSYEQYF
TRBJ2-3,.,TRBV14,CASSQGGNTDTQYF
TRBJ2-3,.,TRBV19,CASSGWGGLDAETDTQYF
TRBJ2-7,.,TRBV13,CASSRGGGGDYEQYF
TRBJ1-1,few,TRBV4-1,CASSQYDRGPEAFF
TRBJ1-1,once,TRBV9,CASSVDPYEEAFF
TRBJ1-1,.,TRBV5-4,CASWTGTNTEAFF
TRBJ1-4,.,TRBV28,CASSQMTVRNEKLFF
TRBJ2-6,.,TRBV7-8,CASSSVQSPFLSGANVLTF
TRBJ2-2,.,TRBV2,CASSVAGDTGELFF
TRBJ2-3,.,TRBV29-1,CSVEGGGGKYSTDTQYF
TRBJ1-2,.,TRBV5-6,CASSWTGDSYGYTF
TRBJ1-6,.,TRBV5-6,CASSWDGASYSPLHF
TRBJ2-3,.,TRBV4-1,CASSQFVGGEDTQYF
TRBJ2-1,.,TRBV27,CASSPSGNSYNEQFF
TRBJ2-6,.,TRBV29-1,CSVRDRDRASGANVLTF
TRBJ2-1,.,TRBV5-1,CASSSQPGQGIGNEQFF
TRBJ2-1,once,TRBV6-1,CATQLGLAGVNEQFF
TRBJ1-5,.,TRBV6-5,CASRTTGSSNQPQHF
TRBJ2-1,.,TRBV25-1,CASVGRANEQFF
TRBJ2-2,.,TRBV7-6,CASSQITGITGELFF
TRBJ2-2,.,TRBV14,CASSPRPNTGELFF
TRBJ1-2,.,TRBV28,CASSPGQGLGYTF
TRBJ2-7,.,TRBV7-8,CASSLEGGAGFRDEQYF
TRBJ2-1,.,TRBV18,CASSPQSGGGPSYNEQFF